One and the same sample provided the 27 T cell receptor beta chains below, sequenced in a study of blood T cell repertoires in COVID-19. Sequenced by immunoSEQ multiplex PCR; TCRdb stores in-frame clones only, minus some. The sample includes around 200,000 clones, around four fifths seen only once; the top ten take roughly 2.5%. Sequenced: peripheral blood. The receptors come from a woman aged 40 to 50 with active or convalescent COVID-19.

This sequence joins TRBV18 and TRBJ2-7, with TRBD1 matching over 8 bases. Per the germline V gene, CDR1 is KGHSH and CDR2 is LQKENI. The CDR3 has 15 residues. Unmatched junction bases numbered 6, after V lost 1 base and J lost 4 bases. The CDR3 spells CASSPRLQGDYEQYF. Here the CDR3 DNA reads TGTGCCAGCTCACCACGTCTACAGGGGGATTACGAGCAGTACTTC.

This chain joins TRBV28 and TRBJ2-1; D gene uncertain. V was clipped by 5 bases and J by 5 bases, with 13 bases between them. Germline V CDR1 and CDR2: MDHEN, SYDVKM. The CDR3 extends over 14 amino acids. In nucleotides, the CDR3 is TGTGCCAGCAGTATACCTTCAGCGAACAATGAGCAGTTCTTC. Its translation: CASSIPSANNEQFF.

This clone came up once. This chain connects TRBV6-5 to TRBJ2-5, with TRBD2 matching over 8 bases. J was trimmed by 5 bases and V by 5 bases; bases with no gene match: 7. The germline V gene encodes CDR1 MNHEY and CDR2 SVGAGI. The CDR3 has 14 amino acids. The CDR3, as DNA: TGTGCCAGCAGTCCTGTCTCGGGAGGGGAGACCCAGTACTTC. Translated, it gives CASSPVSGGETQYF.

V gene TRBV15 combines with J gene TRBJ1-6, with no clear D. This CDR3 contains 16 residues. Germline V gene sequence: CDR1 LNHNV, CDR2 YYDKDF (reference sequence). Trimming removed 0 bases from V and 3 bases from J, with 9 bases in between. CDR3 sequence: CATSRDGPNYNSPLHF. CDR3 coding DNA: TGTGCCACCAGCAGAGATGGGCCAAACTATAATTCACCCCTCCACTTT. The complete variable domain, with remaining parts taken from reference TRBV15 and TRBJ1-6, reads DAMVIQNPRYQVTQFGKPVTLSCSQTLNHNVMYWYQQKSSQAPKLLFHYYDKDFNNEADTPDNFQSRRPNTSFCFLDIRSPGLGDTAMYLCATSRDGPNYNSPLHFGNGTRLTVT.

This CDR3 is CASSLSYTEAFF. CDR3 in DNA: TGTGCCAGCAGCTTGTCCTACACTGAAGCTTTCTTT. The chain employs TRBV5-6 and TRBJ1-1, with D unclear. The V gene lost 1 base and the J gene lost 3 bases, with 4 bases spanning the gap. The CDR3 sequence is 12 residues long. Germline V gene lookup returns CDR1 SGHDT and CDR2 YYEEEE.

The chain couples TRBV29-1 to TRBJ1-1; 8 positions match TRBD1. Trimming took 5 bases from V and 3 from J; bases not matched to a gene: 5. There are 13 residues in the CDR3. From germline, CDR1 is SQVTM and CDR2 ANQGSEA. CDR3 region: CSVNQGADTEAFF. As DNA, the CDR3 is TGCAGCGTTAATCAGGGGGCGGACACTGAAGCTTTCTTT. Full variable domain (outside the CDR3, taken from reference TRBV29-1 and TRBJ1-1): SAVISQKPSRDICQRGTSLTIQCQVDSQVTMMFWYRQQPGQSLTLIATANQGSEATYESGFVIDKFPISRPNLTFSTLTVSNMSPEDSSIYLCSVNQGADTEAFFGQGTRLTVV.

The rearrangement links TRBV30 to TRBJ1-2; 10 bases align to TRBD1. V shed 8 bases and J 4 bases; nucleotides not matched to a gene: 4. Germline V gene lookup returns CDR1 GTSNPN and CDR2 SVGIG (reference sequence). The CDR3 runs 12 residues. CDR3: CAHGQGGYGYTF. The CDR3 DNA reads TGTGCCCACGGACAGGGGGGCTATGGCTACACCTTC.

J is TRBJ2-5 and V is TRBV24-1; possibly TRBD2 for D (6 bases). This CDR3 is 16 amino acids long. The germline V gene has CDR1 KGHDR and CDR2 SFDVKD. Trimming took 1 base from V and 5 from J, leaving 16 bases between them. The CDR3, as DNA: TGTGCCACCAGTGATTTTACTCTAGTCGCGGGGGAGACCCAGTACTTC. Its translation is CATSDFTLVAGETQYF.

The chain is built from TRBV2 and TRBJ2-5; 7 nucleotides line up with TRBD1. With 2 bases clipped from V and 3 bases from J, the junction kept 9 bases outside the gene matches. The CDR3 contains 16 residues. CDR1 and CDR2 (germline): SNHLY, FYNNEI. CDR3 residues: CASSEPSRQGKETQYF. CDR3 coding DNA: TGTGCCAGCAGTGAACCCTCCCGACAGGGAAAAGAGACCCAGTACTTC.

V gene TRBV7-2 combines with J gene TRBJ2-1; TRBD2 aligns across 9 bases. Germline lookup yields CDR1 SGHTA and CDR2 FQGNSA. The CDR3 runs to 16 residues. Trimming took 4 bases from V and 3 from J; bases not matched to a gene: 7. The CDR3 nucleotides read TGTGCCAGCAGCTCTGCAGGGCGGGGGGGCTACAATGAGCAGTTCTTC. This encodes CASSSAGRGGYNEQFF.

The V gene is TRBV4-2, the J gene TRBJ2-1; 8 positions match TRBD2. With V trimmed by 0 bases and J by 1 base, 2 bases remained unmatched. Germline V gene data show CDR1 as LGHNA and CDR2 as YNFKEQ. This CDR3 comprises 16 residues. The CDR3, as DNA: TGTGCCAGCAGCCAAGAACCTAGCGGGTCCTACAATGAGCAGTTCTTC. This gives the protein CASSQEPSGSYNEQFF.

This clone was detected a few times. This rearrangement joins TRBV19 to TRBJ1-1; D is unresolved. The V end was cut by 3 bases, the J end by 0 bases, with 14 bases between. The CDR3 has 16 residues. CDR1 and CDR2 (germline): LNHDA, SQIVND (reference sequence). DNA of the CDR3: TGTGCCAGTAGTATCGGCTACGAGGATCTGAACACTGAAGCTTTCTTT. This encodes CASSIGYEDLNTEAFF.

This chain joins TRBV19 and TRBJ1-2, with TRBD1 matching 9 bases. The CDR3 is made up of 14 amino acids. J was trimmed by 4 bases and V by 9 bases; bases with no gene match: 9. Germline V gene data show CDR1 as LNHDA and CDR2 as SQIVND (reference sequence). As DNA, the CDR3 is TGTGCCAGCAACAGGGGGCGAGCGGCCTATGGCTACACCTTC. Translated, it gives CASNRGRAAYGYTF.

V is TRBV29-1 and J is TRBJ1-5; tentative D call: TRBD1 (5 bases). Trimming pared 4 bases from V and 3 bases from J, leaving 10 bases between. This CDR3 has 13 amino acids. Germline lookup yields CDR1 SQVTM and CDR2 ANQGSEA. The CDR3: CSVVGQPNQPQHF. CDR3 DNA: TGCAGCGTTGTTGGACAACCCAATCAGCCCCAGCATTTT. Based on the CDR3 plus reference TRBV29-1 and TRBJ1-5, the full variable domain is SAVISQKPSRDICQRGTSLTIQCQVDSQVTMMFWYRQQPGQSLTLIATANQGSEATYESGFVIDKFPISRPNLTFSTLTVSNMSPEDSSIYLCSVVGQPNQPQHFGDGTRLSIL.

The chain carries TRBV2 and TRBJ2-2; TRBD2 matches 11 bases. The CDR3 has 17 amino acids. V shed 8 bases and J 4 bases; nucleotides not matched to a gene: 12. Germline assignment: CDR1 SNHLY and CDR2 FYNNEI. The chain's CDR3 is CASSWGSGGAGTGELFF. The CDR3 DNA reads as TGTGCCAGCTCCTGGGGTAGCGGGGGGGCCGGCACCGGGGAGCTGTTTTTT.

The V gene is TRBV19, the J gene TRBJ1-2; 7 bases are a match to TRBD1. The CDR3 is 15 residues long. Germline values: CDR1 LNHDA, CDR2 SQIVND (reference sequence). V was clipped by 4 bases and J by 4 bases; unmatched bases: 9. CDR3 coding DNA: TGTGCCAGTAGTACACCGGGACAGAACTCCTATGGCTACACCTTC. This encodes CASSTPGQNSYGYTF. Based on the CDR3 plus reference TRBV19 and TRBJ1-2, the full variable domain is DGGITQSPKYLFRKEGQNVTLSCEQNLNHDAMYWYRQDPGQGLRLIYYSQIVNDFQKGDIAEGYSVSREKKESFPLTVTSAQKNPTAFYLCASSTPGQNSYGYTFGSGTRLTVV.

V gene TRBV19 combines with J gene TRBJ2-7; 8 nucleotides match TRBD1. Germline trimming cut 6 bases from V and 5 bases from J; bases unmatched to any gene: 9. CDR1 and CDR2 from the germline V gene are LNHDA and SQIVND (reference sequence). The CDR3 extends over 14 amino acids. The CDR3 region is CASRIVAGGHEQYF. CDR3 DNA sequence: TGTGCCAGTAGGATCGTAGCAGGGGGCCACGAGCAGTACTTC.

The chain combines TRBV6-1 with TRBJ1-2; 12 bases fit TRBD1. This CDR3 is built from 15 residues. With V trimmed by 6 bases and J by 4 bases, 6 bases remained unmatched. Germline V gene data show CDR1 as MNHNS and CDR2 as SASEGT. The CDR3 sequence: CASRPGQGALYGYTF. The CDR3 bases are TGTGCCAGCAGGCCGGGACAGGGGGCCCTCTATGGCTACACCTTC.

To note about this clone: Within the sample, other DNA sequences also encode this same CDR3. The V gene is TRBV11-2, the J gene TRBJ2-5; D not resolved. CDR3 size: 13 residues. The germline CDR1 and CDR2 sequences are SGHAT and FQNNGV. V dropped 6 bases and J dropped 2 bases, with 10 bases sitting between them. This chain's CDR3 is CASSLGRQETQYF. DNA for the CDR3: TGTGCCAGCAGTCTCGGCAGGCAAGAGACCCAGTACTTC.

V and J are TRBV5-4 and TRBJ1-2; 9 bases fit TRBD1. This CDR3 is built from 15 residues. The junction had 5 bases not matched to a gene; V was cut back by 0 bases and J by 5 bases. Germline-derived CDR1 and CDR2 are SGHNT and YYREEE (reference sequence). CDR3 residues: CASSLGRDREYGYTF. For the CDR3, the DNA is TGTGCCAGCAGCTTGGGCCGGGACAGGGAGTATGGCTACACCTTC. The entire variable domain, with the rest obtained from reference TRBV5-4 and TRBJ1-2, is as follows: ETGVTQSPTHLIKTRGQQVTLRCSSQSGHNTVSWYQQALGQGPQFIFQYYREEENGRGNFPPRFSGLQFPNYSSELNVNALELDDSALYLCASSLGRDREYGYTFGSGTRLTVV.

The chain links TRBV3-1 (or the pseudogene TRBV3-2) to TRBJ1-5; the D is unclear. V was trimmed by 3 bases and J by 7 bases, leaving 10 bases between them. Germline CDR1 is LGHDT and CDR2 is YNNKEL (reference sequence). This CDR3 spans 13 amino acids. CDR3 DNA: TGTGCCAGCAGCCAGGGGAGTCTCCAGCCCCAGCATTTT. This encodes CASSQGSLQPQHF.

The chain links TRBV19 to TRBJ1-1, with 8 nucleotides matching TRBD1. The germline gives CDR1 LNHDA, CDR2 SQIVND (reference sequence). The trim removed 6 bases at V and 1 base at J, leaving 10 bases unmatched. This CDR3 contains 16 residues. Written as DNA, the CDR3 is TGTGCCAGTAGCCGAGGACGAGGACAGGGGAACACTGAAGCTTTCTTT. Its translation is CASSRGRGQGNTEAFF.

The chain carries TRBV19 and TRBJ2-7; 10 nucleotides match TRBD2. This CDR3 is 15 amino acids long. Germline CDR1 and CDR2: LNHDA and SQIVND (reference sequence). V lost 6 bases to trimming and J lost 5 bases; unmatched junction nucleotides: 10. The CDR3 sequence: CASSPASGGIHEQYF. Here the CDR3 DNA reads TGTGCCAGTAGCCCCGCTAGCGGGGGTATTCACGAGCAGTACTTC.

The chain links TRBV4-1 to TRBJ1-2, with D tentatively TRBD1 (5 bases). Germline V gene lookup returns CDR1 MGHRA and CDR2 YSYEKL. The CDR3 contains 15 residues. Trimming removed 1 base from V and 6 bases from J, with 15 bases in between. The CDR3 loop reads CASSQVSNSGHGYTF. CDR3 nucleotides: TGCGCCAGCAGCCAAGTGTCGAACTCAGGGCATGGCTACACCTTC.

DNA for the CDR3: TGTGCCAGCAGTTGGACAGGGACTGAAGCTTTCTTT. Residues: CASSWTGTEAFF. The chain carries TRBV12-3 or TRBV12-4 and TRBJ1-1; 8 bases are shared with TRBD1. The ends lost 4 bases at V and 5 bases at J; junction bases unmatched: 0. The CDR3 consists of 12 residues.

The chain carries TRBV7-2 and TRBJ2-4; D is unclear. The germline gives CDR1 SGHTA, CDR2 FQGNSA. The CDR3 covers 14 residues. V lost 4 bases to trimming and J lost 4 bases, with 11 bases between them. In DNA form, the CDR3 reads TGTGCCAGCAGCTCCCTCCTTCGGAAAAACATTCAGTACTTC. This sequence encodes CASSSLLRKNIQYF.

The V and J genes are TRBV28 and TRBJ1-1; D unresolved. Between the trimmed V and J ends, which lost 4 bases and 4 bases, there was a span of 7 bases. This CDR3 spans 12 amino acids. In germline, CDR1 is MDHEN, CDR2 SYDVKM. The CDR3 here is CASSSEITEAFF. In nucleotides, the CDR3 is TGTGCCAGCAGTTCCGAGATCACTGAAGCTTTCTTT.